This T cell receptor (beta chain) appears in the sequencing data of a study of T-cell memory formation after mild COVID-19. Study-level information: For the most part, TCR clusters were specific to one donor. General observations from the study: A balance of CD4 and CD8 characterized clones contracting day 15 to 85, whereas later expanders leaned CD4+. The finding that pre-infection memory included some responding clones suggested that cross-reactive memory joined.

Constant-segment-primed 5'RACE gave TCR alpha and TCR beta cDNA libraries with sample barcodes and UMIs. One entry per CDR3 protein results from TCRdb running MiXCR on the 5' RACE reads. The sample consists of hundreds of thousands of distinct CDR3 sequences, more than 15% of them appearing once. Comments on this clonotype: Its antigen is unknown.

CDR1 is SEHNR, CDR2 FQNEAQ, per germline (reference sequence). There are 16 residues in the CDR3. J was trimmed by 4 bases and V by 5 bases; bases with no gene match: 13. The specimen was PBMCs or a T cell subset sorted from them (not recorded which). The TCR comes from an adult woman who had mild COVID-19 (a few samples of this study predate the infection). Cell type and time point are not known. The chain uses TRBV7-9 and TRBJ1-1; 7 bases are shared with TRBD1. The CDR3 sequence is CASSVVATGPGTEAFF. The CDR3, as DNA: TGTGCCAGCAGCGTAGTCGCGACAGGGCCGGGCACTGAAGCTTTCTTT.